This T cell receptor (beta chain) was recorded in a study of CD8 T cells in ankylosing spondylitis. Study observations and caveats: Seemingly characteristic of ankylosing spondylitis blood was a TCR beta motif consisting of about 8 highly homologous variants. Both synovial fluid and blood in reactive arthritis had previously been reported to carry some motif variants.

J was trimmed by 6 bases and V by 4 bases; bases with no gene match: 12. The CDR3 sequence is 15 residues long. Germline loops: CDR1 SGHRS, CDR2 YFSETQ. One entry per CDR3 protein results from TCRdb running MiXCR on the 5' RACE reads. The table records 200,000 to 250,000 distinct CDR3 sequences, 18% of them present only once. In the case of this clonotype: Its antigen is not known.

The receptor comes from a male donor with ankylosing spondylitis. J is TRBJ2-7 and V is TRBV5-1; 8 nucleotides align to TRBD1. The sample comprised blood, either unsorted or a sorted T cell fraction (not recorded which). The chain's CDR3 is CASSGHGQGSREQYF. The CDR3 DNA follows: TGCGCCAGCAGCGGACACGGACAGGGATCGCGCGAGCAGTACTTC.